This T cell receptor beta chain was found in a study of beta chain features in type 1 diabetes. Reverse transcribing all isolated RNA meant expressed TCRB transcripts were sequenced. Clones were read by immunoSEQ multiplex PCR, and TCRdb kept only the in-frame ones, dropping some. Altogether about 930,000 clones are present, around a sixth being singletons, with the ten largest covering 0.023%. This clone was recorded a few times. The sequenced sample consisted of naive CD4+ T cells from blood. This clonotype was sampled from a woman aged 18-35 years in good health.

The CDR3 region has the DNA TGTGCCAGCAGTGAATTGGAGGCTGGGGAGCTGTTTTTT. Translated, it gives CASSELEAGELFF. J is TRBJ2-2 and V is TRBV2, with a weak D call TRBD2 (5 bases). The germline V and J ends were trimmed by 2 bases and 8 bases, with 9 bases remaining between them. CDR1 and CDR2 from the germline V gene are SNHLY and FYNNEI. The CDR3 covers 13 residues. The full variable domain, its missing parts supplied by reference TRBV2 and TRBJ2-2, is EPEVTQTPSHQVTQMGQEVILRCVPISNHLYFYWYRQILGQKVEFLVSFYNNEISEKSEIFDDQFSVERPDGSNFTLKIRSTKLEDSAMYFCASSELEAGELFFGEGSRLTVL.